This entry lists 5 T cell receptor beta chains sequenced from one sample in a study of shared clonotypes between healthy human individuals. Some clones are missing from TCRdb's copy, which holds only in-frame ones; the method was immunoSEQ multiplex PCR. The sample has fewer than 550,000 clones; nearly 80% are singletons. The sample was PBMCs. The receptors come from a woman aged 40-49 years in good health. Some clones in this sample may be carry-over from other donors' samples.

The chain couples TRBV10-2 to TRBJ2-5; D possibly corresponds to TRBD1 (6 bases). The ends were cut back, 2 bases at V and 1 base at J, with 11 bases in the middle. The CDR3 runs 15 residues. Germline-derived CDR1 and CDR2 are WSHSY and SAAADI. The CDR3 reads CASSETGTFQETQYF. The CDR3 nucleotides read TGCGCCAGCAGTGAGACGGGGACATTCCAAGAGACCCAGTACTTC.

About this clone itself: This may arise from a read error, as a much more abundant clone is one base away. The identical CDR3 is also encoded by other nucleotide sequences in the sample. The chain recombines TRBV5-4 with TRBJ1-1; D gene ambiguous. The CDR3 sequence is 13 residues long. Germline assignment: CDR1 SGHNT and CDR2 YYREEE (reference sequence). Trimming took off 0 bases at V and 4 bases at J, with 7 bases between the two ends. CDR3 loop: CASSLDRGTEAFF. The CDR3 DNA is TGTGCCAGCAGCTTGGACAGAGGCACTGAAGCTTTCTTT.

This chain joins TRBV27 and TRBJ2-5; tentatively, D is TRBD1 (5 bases). The J call may be wrong; the DNA end is better matched by TRBJ2-7. Looked up from germline, CDR1 is MNHEY and CDR2 is SMNVEV (reference sequence). CDR3 size: 12 residues. The DNA for the CDR3 is TGTGCCAGTTCGGACACTTCCTACGAGCAGTACTTC. It specifies CASSDTSYEQYF.

This clone was counted a few times. This chain links TRBV7-3 with TRBJ1-5; 7 bases line up with TRBD1. The V and J ends lost 5 bases and 6 bases, in that order; junction bases with no gene match: 4. Germline CDR1 reads SGHTA; CDR2 reads FQGTGA. The CDR3 spans 13 residues. In nucleotides, the CDR3 is TGTGCCAGCAGCCTCGACAGGGCTCAGCCCCAGCATTTT. Protein product: CASSLDRAQPQHF.

The V gene is TRBV7-8, the J gene TRBJ1-5, with D possibly being TRBD1 (5 bases). The ends were cut back, 5 bases at V and 1 base at J, with 12 bases in the middle. Germline V gives CDR1 SGHVS, CDR2 FQNEAQ. The length of the CDR3 is 15 residues. The CDR3 spells CASSTSGLSNQPQHF. CDR3 sequence (DNA): TGTGCCAGCAGCACCTCGGGACTGAGCAATCAGCCCCAGCATTTT.